Each of the 17 T cell receptor beta chains below was sequenced from the same sample in a study of blood T cell repertoires in COVID-19 (dated by TCRdb to 2018 to 2021). Preparation of the library involved the immunoSEQ multiplex PCR assay. What TCRdb holds here is the immuneACCESS table cut down to in-frame rearrangements. Part of the clones is not present; checked against another copy, under half of the missing clones reflect an unresolved V gene, and the others are unexplained. This sample has under 250,000 clones in its table, and more than 85% of those were observed once. The ten largest clonotypes hold 0.65% to 0.85% of the sample. Sequencing was done on a sample of peripheral blood. The receptors originated from a man between 40 and 49 years old with acute or convalescent COVID-19.

The J gene is TRBJ1-2, the V gene TRBV11-2; D unresolved. Germline-derived CDR1 and CDR2 are SGHAT and FQNNGV. CDR3 size: 14 residues. The ends were cut back, 4 bases at V and 6 bases at J, with 15 bases in the middle. CDR3 bases: TGTGCCAGCAGCTGGCGGGCCCCAGCCGATGGCTACACCTTC. Translated, it gives CASSWRAPADGYTF.

This clone was counted only a few times. V usage is TRBV4-1 and J usage is TRBJ1-5; D perhaps matches TRBD1 (5 bases). Trimming stripped 4 bases from V and 1 base from J, with 11 bases between. This CDR3 has 15 amino acids. The V gene's germline CDR1 is MGHRA and CDR2 YSYEKL. CDR3 region: CASSPGGRSNQPQHF. CDR3 coding DNA: TGCGCCAGCAGCCCGGGGGGACGCAGCAATCAGCCCCAGCATTTT.

The chain combines TRBV12-3 or TRBV12-4 with TRBJ1-1, with unresolved D. Between the trimmed V and J ends, which lost 5 bases and 3 bases, there was a span of 7 bases. This CDR3 comprises 12 residues. CDR3 sequence reads: CASSIGDTEAFF. The CDR3 region has the DNA TGTGCCAGCAGTATCGGTGACACTGAAGCTTTCTTT.

V gene TRBV24-1 combines with J gene TRBJ1-5; D is possibly TRBD1 (6 bases). The germline V gene has CDR1 KGHDR and CDR2 SFDVKD. V lost 3 bases, J lost 3 bases, and 11 bases lay in between. The CDR3 totals 15 residues. The DNA for the CDR3 is TGTGCCACCAGTGATCCACAGGGTAACAATCAGCCCCAGCATTTT. Translating gives CATSDPQGNNQPQHF.

This clone was observed once. The chain carries TRBV7-2 and TRBJ2-3; D might be TRBD2 (7 bases). Per germline, CDR1 SGHTA and CDR2 FQGNSA. V lost 4 bases to trimming and J lost 0 bases, with 17 bases between them. The CDR3 sequence is 17 residues long. DNA of the CDR3: TGTGCCAGCAGCTCCAGACCTGGGGGGGCGAGCACAGATACGCAGTATTTT. This sequence encodes CASSSRPGGASTDTQYF.

The chain is built from TRBV27 and TRBJ2-7; weak D call: TRBD2 (6 bases). The germline CDR1 and CDR2 sequences are MNHEY and SMNVEV (reference sequence). This CDR3 region has 14 residues. The V end lost 7 bases, the J end lost 4 bases, and 17 bases lay between the germline ends. The CDR3: CASTLVAGRYEQYF. The CDR3 nucleotides are TGTGCCAGCACTTTGGTGGCAGGGAGGTACGAGCAGTACTTC.

The genes are TRBV4-1 and TRBJ2-7; D is possibly TRBD1 (7 bases). CDR1 is MGHRA, CDR2 YSYEKL, per germline. This CDR3 spans 14 amino acids. The ends were cut back, 1 base at V and 8 bases at J, with 15 bases in the middle. CDR3 sequence reads: CASSQAEQGRQQYF. CDR3 sequence (DNA): TGCGCCAGCAGCCAAGCGGAACAGGGGAGGCAGCAGTACTTC.

The CDR3 DNA sequence: TGTGCCAGCAGTCCGCAGGGTATCTCCTACGAGCAGTACTTC. Amino acids: CASSPQGISYEQYF. The V call is TRBV27, the J call TRBJ2-7; tentatively, D is TRBD1 (5 bases). The length of the CDR3 is 14 residues. Trimming pared 5 bases from V and 0 bases from J, leaving 11 bases between. Germline assignment: CDR1 MNHEY and CDR2 SMNVEV (reference sequence).

The rearrangement links TRBV11-1 to TRBJ2-3; perhaps TRBD2 as D (5 bases). The V gene lost 1 base and the J gene lost 8 bases, with 13 bases spanning the gap. Germline CDR1 reads SGHAT; CDR2 reads FQDESV (reference sequence). This CDR3 has 14 residues. CDR3 protein: CASSLVLLGGTQYF. The CDR3 nucleotides read TGTGCCAGCAGCTTAGTATTGCTAGGAGGTACGCAGTATTTT.

J is TRBJ2-5 and V is TRBV28; D is undetermined. Germline lookup yields CDR1 MDHEN and CDR2 SYDVKM. This CDR3 comprises 12 residues. The germline V and J ends were trimmed by 1 base and 3 bases, with 3 bases remaining between them. The chain's CDR3 is CASSLSEETQYF. CDR3 bases: TGTGCCAGCAGTTTATCGGAAGAGACCCAGTACTTC. The variable domain in full, completed from reference TRBV28 and TRBJ2-5, reads DVKVTQSSRYLVKRTGEKVFLECVQDMDHENMFWYRQDPGLGLRLIYFSYDVKMKEKGDIPEGYSVSREKKERFSLILESASTNQTSMYLCASSLSEETQYFGPGTRLLVL.

The chain carries TRBV5-1 and TRBJ2-2, with 11 bases matching TRBD1. The CDR3 is made up of 15 amino acids. V shed 4 bases, J shed 4 bases, and the junction held 3 bases outside the gene matches. Germline lookup yields CDR1 SGHRS and CDR2 YFSETQ. The CDR3: CASSPGTGGTGELFF. CDR3 nucleotides: TGCGCCAGCAGCCCCGGGACAGGGGGCACCGGGGAGCTGTTTTTT.

The chain's CDR3 is CASSTWVEDFYGYTF. In DNA form, the CDR3 reads TGTGCCAGCAGTACTTGGGTTGAGGACTTTTATGGCTACACCTTC. This chain links TRBV28 with TRBJ1-2; D gene uncertain. This CDR3 is 15 amino acids long. V was trimmed by 5 bases and J by 5 bases, leaving 18 bases between them. Germline CDR1 and CDR2: MDHEN and SYDVKM.

The V gene is TRBV10-2, the J gene TRBJ2-7; D gene unclear. Trimming removed 10 bases at V and 1 base at J, with 17 bases between. The CDR3 contains 14 residues. Germline-derived CDR1 and CDR2 are WSHSY and SAAADI. CDR3 sequence reads: CATGLMAVSYEQYF. The CDR3 DNA reads as TGCGCCACCGGATTGATGGCGGTTTCCTACGAGCAGTACTTC.

This chain uses TRBV14 with TRBJ1-6; 7 bases align to TRBD1. Germline CDR1 and CDR2: SGHDN and FVKESK. Losses at the gene ends were 1 base for V and 7 bases for J; bases not matched to a gene: 19. The CDR3 loop spans 20 amino acids. CDR3 coding DNA: TGTGCCAGCAGCCAAGCCCCGGGACAGCGTTACTCGAATATAAATTCACCCCTCCACTTT. This gives the protein CASSQAPGQRYSNINSPLHF.

This sequence joins TRBV11-3 and TRBJ2-3; D is perhaps TRBD2 (5 bases). Germline V lookup: CDR1 SGHNT, CDR2 YENEEA. Trimming removed 5 bases at V and 3 bases at J, with 9 bases between. This CDR3 is 13 amino acids long. The CDR3 nucleotides read TGTGCCAGCAGCGGGAGTGAGACAGATACGCAGTATTTT. Amino acids: CASSGSETDTQYF.

A single count supports this clone. The rearrangement joins TRBV11-2 to TRBJ2-7; D may be TRBD2 (6 bases). V was clipped by 5 bases and J by 0 bases, with 14 bases between them. The CDR3 is 15 residues long. Looked up from germline, CDR1 is SGHAT and CDR2 is FQNNGV. The CDR3 DNA reads TGTGCCAGCAGCCCCTTCGGGACTCACTCCTACGAGCAGTACTTC. Translating gives CASSPFGTHSYEQYF.

V usage is TRBV4-3 and J usage is TRBJ2-5; 8 positions agree with TRBD2. The germline gives CDR1 LGHNA, CDR2 YSLEER. The length of the CDR3 is 16 residues. Trimming removed 0 bases from V and 4 bases from J; junction bases left unmatched: 7. In DNA form, the CDR3 reads TGCGCCAGCAGCCAAGATCTTACTAGCGGTTTAGAGACCCAGTACTTC. Protein sequence: CASSQDLTSGLETQYF.